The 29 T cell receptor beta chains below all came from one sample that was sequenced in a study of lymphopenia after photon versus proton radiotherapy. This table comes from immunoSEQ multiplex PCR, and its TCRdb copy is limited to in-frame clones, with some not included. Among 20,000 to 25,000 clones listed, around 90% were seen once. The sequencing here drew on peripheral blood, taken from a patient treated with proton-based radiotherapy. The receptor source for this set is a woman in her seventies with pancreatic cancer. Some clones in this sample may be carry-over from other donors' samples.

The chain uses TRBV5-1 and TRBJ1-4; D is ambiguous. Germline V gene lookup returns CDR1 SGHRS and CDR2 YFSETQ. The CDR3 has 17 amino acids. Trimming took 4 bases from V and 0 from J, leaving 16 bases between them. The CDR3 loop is CASSRPLTVATNEKLFF. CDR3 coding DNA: TGCGCCAGCAGCCGCCCCCTTACAGTTGCAACTAATGAAAAACTGTTTTTT. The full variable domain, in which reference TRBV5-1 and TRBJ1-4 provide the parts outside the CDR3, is KAGVTQTPRYLIKTRGQQVTLSCSPISGHRSVSWYQQTPGQGLQFLFEYFSETQRNKGNFPGRFSGRQFSNSRSEMNVSTLELGDSALYLCASSRPLTVATNEKLFFGSGTQLSVL.

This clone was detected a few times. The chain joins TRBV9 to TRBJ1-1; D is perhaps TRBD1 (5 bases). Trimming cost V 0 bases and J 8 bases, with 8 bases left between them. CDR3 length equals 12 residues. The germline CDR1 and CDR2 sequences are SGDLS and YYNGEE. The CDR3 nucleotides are TGTGCCAGCAGCGTAGTGGGGGGAGAAGCTTTCTTT. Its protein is CASSVVGGEAFF.

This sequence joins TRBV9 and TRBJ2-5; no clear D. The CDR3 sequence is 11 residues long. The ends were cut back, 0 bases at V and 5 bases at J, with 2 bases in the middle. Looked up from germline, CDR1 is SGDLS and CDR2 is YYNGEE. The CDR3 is CASSVDETQYF. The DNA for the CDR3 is TGTGCCAGCAGCGTAGACGAGACCCAGTACTTC.

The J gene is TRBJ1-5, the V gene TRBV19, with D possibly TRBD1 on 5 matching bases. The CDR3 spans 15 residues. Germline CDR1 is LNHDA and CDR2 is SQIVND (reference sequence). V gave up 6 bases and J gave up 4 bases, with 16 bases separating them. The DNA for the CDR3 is TGTGCCAGTAGGGCACGCAGGGACGGGAATCAGCCCCAGCATTTT. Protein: CASRARRDGNQPQHF.

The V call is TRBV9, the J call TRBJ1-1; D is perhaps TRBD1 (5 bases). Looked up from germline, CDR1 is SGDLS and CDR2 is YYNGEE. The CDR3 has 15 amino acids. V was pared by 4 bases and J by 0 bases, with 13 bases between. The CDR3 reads CASSMGDAMNTEAFF. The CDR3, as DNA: TGTGCCAGCAGCATGGGGGACGCTATGAACACTGAAGCTTTCTTT.

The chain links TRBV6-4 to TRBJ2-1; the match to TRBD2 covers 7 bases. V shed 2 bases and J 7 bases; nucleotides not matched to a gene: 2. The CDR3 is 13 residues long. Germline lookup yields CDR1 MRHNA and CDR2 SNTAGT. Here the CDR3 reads CASSDAGVNEQFF. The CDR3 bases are TGTGCCAGCAGTGACGCGGGGGTGAATGAGCAGTTCTTC.

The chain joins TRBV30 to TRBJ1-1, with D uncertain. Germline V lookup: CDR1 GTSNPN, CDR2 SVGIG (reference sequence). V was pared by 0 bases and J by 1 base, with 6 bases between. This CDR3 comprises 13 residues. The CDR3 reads CAWSVRGNTEAFF. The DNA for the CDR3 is TGTGCCTGGAGTGTAAGAGGGAACACTGAAGCTTTCTTT.

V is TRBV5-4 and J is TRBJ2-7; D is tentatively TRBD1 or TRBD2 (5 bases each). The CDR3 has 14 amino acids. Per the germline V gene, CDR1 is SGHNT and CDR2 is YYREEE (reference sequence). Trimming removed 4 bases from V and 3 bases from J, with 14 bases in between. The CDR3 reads CASSPAGTFYEQYF. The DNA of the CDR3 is TGTGCCAGCAGCCCGGCAGGGACGTTCTACGAGCAGTACTTC.

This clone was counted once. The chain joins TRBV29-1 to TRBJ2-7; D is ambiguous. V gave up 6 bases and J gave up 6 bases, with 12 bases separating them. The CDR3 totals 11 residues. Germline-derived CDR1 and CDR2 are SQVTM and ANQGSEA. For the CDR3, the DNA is TGCAGCGTAGGCAGCTCGGGCGAGCAGTACTTC. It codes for CSVGSSGEQYF.

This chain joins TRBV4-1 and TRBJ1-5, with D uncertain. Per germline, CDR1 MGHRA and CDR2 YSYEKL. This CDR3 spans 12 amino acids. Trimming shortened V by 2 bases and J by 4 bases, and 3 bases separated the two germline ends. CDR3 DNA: TGCGCCAGCAGCCAATGGAATCAGCCCCAGCATTTT. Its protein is CASSQWNQPQHF.

CDR3 sequence reads: CASSRGTSGRSTDTQYF. In nucleotides, the CDR3 is TGTGCCAGCAGCCGCGGGACTAGCGGGAGGAGCACAGATACGCAGTATTTT. V and J are TRBV11-2 and TRBJ2-3; 15 bases are a match to TRBD2. Germline V CDR1 and CDR2: SGHAT, FQNNGV. The CDR3 is made up of 17 amino acids. V gave up 5 bases and J gave up 0 bases; unmatched junction bases: 3.

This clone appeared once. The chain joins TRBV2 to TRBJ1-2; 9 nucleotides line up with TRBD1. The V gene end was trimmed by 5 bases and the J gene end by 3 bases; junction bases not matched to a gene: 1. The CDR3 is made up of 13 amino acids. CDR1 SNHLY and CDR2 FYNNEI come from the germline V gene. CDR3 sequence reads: CASSTGGDYGYTF. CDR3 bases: TGTGCCAGCAGTACAGGGGGCGACTATGGCTACACCTTC.

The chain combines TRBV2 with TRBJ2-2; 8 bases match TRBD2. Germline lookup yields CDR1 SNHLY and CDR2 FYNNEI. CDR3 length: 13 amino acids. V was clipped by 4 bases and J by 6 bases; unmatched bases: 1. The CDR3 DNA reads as TGTGCCAGCAGTGTGACTAGCGCCGGGGAGCTGTTTTTT. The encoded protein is CASSVTSAGELFF.

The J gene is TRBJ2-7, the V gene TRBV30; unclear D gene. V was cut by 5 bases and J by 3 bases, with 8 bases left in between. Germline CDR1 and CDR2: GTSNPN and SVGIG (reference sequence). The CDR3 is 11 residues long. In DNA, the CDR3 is TGTGCCTGGGGGGAAGACTACGAGCAGTACTTC. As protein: CAWGEDYEQYF.

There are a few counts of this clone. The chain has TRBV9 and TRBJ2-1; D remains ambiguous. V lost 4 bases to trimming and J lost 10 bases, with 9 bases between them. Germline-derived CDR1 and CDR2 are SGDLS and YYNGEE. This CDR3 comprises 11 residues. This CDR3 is CASSLVGEQFF. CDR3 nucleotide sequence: TGTGCCAGCAGCCTAGTGGGAGAGCAGTTCTTC.

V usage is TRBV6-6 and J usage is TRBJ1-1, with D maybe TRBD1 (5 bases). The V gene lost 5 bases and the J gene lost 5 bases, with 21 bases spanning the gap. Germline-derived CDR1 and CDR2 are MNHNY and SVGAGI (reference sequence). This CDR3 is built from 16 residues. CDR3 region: CASSVRDPGTETEAFF. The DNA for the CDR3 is TGTGCCAGCAGTGTCCGGGACCCCGGTACCGAGACTGAAGCTTTCTTT.

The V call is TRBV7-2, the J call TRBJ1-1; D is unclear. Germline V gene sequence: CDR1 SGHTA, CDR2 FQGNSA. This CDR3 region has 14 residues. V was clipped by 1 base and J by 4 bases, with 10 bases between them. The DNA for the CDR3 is TGTGCCAGCAGCTTAGGAGGCAGATCCACTGAAGCTTTCTTT. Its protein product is CASSLGGRSTEAFF.

The CDR3 protein is CASSVAVAEETQYF. The CDR3 region has the DNA TGTGCCAGCAGCGTAGCTGTCGCCGAAGAGACCCAGTACTTC. This chain joins TRBV9 and TRBJ2-5, with D unclear. Deletions cut 0 bases from V and 3 bases from J, with 9 bases between. Germline V gene lookup returns CDR1 SGDLS and CDR2 YYNGEE. CDR3 size: 14 residues.

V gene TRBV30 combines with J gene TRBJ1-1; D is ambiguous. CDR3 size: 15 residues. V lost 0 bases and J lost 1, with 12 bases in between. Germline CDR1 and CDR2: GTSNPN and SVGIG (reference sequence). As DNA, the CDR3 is TGTGCCTGGAGTGTACCCGTGACATCGAACACTGAAGCTTTCTTT. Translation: CAWSVPVTSNTEAFF.

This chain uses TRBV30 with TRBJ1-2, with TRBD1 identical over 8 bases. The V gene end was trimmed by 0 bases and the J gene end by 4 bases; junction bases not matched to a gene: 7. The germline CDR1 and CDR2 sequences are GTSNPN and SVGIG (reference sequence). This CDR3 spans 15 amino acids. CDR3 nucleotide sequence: TGTGCCTGGAGTGTTCAGGGGGCAGAGATCTATGGCTACACCTTC. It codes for CAWSVQGAEIYGYTF.

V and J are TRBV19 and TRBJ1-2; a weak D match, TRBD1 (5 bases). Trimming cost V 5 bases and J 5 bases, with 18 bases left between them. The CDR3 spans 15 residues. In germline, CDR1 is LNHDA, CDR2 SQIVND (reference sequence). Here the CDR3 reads CASSLPDWGGYGYTF. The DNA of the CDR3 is TGTGCCAGTAGTCTCCCCGATTGGGGGGGTTATGGCTACACCTTC.

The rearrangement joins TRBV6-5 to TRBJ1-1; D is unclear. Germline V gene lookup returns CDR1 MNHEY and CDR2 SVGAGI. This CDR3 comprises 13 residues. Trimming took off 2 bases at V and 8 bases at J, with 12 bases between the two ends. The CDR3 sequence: CASSYMAATEAFF. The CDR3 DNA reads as TGTGCCAGCAGTTACATGGCAGCGACCGAAGCTTTCTTT.

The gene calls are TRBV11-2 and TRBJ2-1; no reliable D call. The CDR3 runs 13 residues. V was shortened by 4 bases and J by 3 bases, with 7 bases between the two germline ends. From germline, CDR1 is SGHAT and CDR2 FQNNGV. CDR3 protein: CASSSGHYNEQFF. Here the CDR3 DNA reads TGTGCCAGCAGCTCCGGCCACTACAATGAGCAGTTCTTC. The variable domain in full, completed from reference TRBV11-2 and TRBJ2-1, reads EAGVAQSPRYKIIEKRQSVAFWCNPISGHATLYWYQQILGQGPKLLIQFQNNGVVDDSQLPKDRFSAERLKGVDSTLKIQPAKLEDSAVYLCASSSGHYNEQFFGPGTRLTVL.

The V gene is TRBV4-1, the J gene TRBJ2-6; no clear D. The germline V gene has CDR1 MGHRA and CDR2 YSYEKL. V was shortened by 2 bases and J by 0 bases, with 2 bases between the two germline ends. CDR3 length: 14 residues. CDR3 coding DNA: TGCGCCAGCAGCCAATACTCTGGGGCCAACGTCCTGACTTTC. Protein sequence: CASSQYSGANVLTF.

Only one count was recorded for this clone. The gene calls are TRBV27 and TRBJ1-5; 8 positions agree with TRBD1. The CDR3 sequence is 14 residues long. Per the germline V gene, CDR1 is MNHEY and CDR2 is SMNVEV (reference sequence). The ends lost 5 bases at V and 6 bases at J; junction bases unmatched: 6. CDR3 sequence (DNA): TGTGCCAGCAGTCCCCCAGGGGGCACTCAGCCCCAGCATTTT. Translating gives CASSPPGGTQPQHF.

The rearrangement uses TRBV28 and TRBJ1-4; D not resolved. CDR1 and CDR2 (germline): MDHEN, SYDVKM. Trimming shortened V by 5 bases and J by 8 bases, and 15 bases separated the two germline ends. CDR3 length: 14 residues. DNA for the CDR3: TGTGCCAGCAGTAGACAATGGTCTCAGGAAAAACTGTTTTTT. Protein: CASSRQWSQEKLFF.

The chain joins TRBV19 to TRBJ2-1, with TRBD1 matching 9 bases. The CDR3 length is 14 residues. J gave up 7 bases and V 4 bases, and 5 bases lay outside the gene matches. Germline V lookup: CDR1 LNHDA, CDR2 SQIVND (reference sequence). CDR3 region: CASSTRDRVNEQFF. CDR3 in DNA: TGTGCCAGTAGTACCCGGGACAGGGTAAATGAGCAGTTCTTC.

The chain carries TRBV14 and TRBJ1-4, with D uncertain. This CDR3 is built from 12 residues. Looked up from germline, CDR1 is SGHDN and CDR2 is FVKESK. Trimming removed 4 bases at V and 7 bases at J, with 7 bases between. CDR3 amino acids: CASSLGFEKLFF. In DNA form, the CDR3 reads TGTGCCAGCAGCCTTGGATTTGAAAAACTGTTTTTT.

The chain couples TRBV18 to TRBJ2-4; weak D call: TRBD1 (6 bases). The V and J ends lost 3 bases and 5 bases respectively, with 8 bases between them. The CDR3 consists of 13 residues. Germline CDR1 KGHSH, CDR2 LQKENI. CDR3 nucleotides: TGTGCCAGCTCACCCGGGACACAAAACATTCAGTACTTC. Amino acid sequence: CASSPGTQNIQYF. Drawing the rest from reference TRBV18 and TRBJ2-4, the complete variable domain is NAGVMQNPRHLVRRRGQEARLRCSPMKGHSHVYWYRQLPEEGLKFMVYLQKENIIDESGMPKERFSAEFPKEGPSILRIQQVVRGDSAAYFCASSPGTQNIQYFGAGTRLSVL.